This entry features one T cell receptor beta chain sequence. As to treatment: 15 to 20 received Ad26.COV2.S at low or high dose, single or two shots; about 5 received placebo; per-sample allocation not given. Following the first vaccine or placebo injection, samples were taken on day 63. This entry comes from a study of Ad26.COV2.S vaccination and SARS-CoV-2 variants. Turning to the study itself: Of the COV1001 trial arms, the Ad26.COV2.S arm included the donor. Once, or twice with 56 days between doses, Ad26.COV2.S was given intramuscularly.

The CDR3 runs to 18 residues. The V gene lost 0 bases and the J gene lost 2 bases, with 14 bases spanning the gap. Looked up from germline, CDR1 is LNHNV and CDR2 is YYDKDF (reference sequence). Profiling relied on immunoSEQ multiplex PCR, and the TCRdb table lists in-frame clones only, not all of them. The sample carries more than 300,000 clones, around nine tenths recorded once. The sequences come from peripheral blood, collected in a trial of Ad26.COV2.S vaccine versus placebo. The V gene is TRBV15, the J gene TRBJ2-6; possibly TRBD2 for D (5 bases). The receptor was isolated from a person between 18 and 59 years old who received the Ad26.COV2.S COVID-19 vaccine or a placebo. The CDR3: CATSRDLGVGAGANVLTF. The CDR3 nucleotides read TGTGCCACCAGCAGAGATCTCGGAGTGGGAGCTGGGGCCAACGTCCTGACTTTC.